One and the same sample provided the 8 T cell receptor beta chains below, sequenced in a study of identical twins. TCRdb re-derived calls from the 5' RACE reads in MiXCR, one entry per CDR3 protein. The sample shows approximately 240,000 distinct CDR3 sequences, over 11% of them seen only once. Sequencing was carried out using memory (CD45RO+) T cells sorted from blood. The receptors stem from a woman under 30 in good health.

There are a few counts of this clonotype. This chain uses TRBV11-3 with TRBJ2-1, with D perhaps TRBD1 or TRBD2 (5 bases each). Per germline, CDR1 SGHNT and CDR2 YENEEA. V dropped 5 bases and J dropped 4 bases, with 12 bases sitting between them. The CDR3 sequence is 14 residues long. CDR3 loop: CASSTGTSYNEQFF. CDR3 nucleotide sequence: TGTGCCAGCAGCACCGGGACGTCATACAATGAGCAGTTCTTC.

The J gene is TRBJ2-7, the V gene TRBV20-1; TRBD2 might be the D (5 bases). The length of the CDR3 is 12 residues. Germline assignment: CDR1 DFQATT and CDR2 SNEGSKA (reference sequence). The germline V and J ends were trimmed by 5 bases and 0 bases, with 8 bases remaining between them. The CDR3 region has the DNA TGCAGTGCTGCCGGGAACTCCTACGAGCAGTACTTC. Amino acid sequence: CSAAGNSYEQYF.

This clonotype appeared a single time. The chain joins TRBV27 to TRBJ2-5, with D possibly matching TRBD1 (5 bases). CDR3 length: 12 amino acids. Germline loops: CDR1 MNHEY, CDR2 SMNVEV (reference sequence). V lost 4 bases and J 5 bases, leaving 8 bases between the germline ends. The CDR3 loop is CASSYKGETQYF. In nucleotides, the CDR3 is TGTGCCAGCAGTTATAAGGGGGAGACCCAGTACTTC.

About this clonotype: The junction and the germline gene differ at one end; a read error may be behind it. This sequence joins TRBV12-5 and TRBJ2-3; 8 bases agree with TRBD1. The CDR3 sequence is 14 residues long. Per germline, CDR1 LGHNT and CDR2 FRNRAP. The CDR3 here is CASANSGGTDTQYF. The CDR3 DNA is TGTGCTAGTGCCAACTCAGGGGGCACGGATACGCAGTATTTT.

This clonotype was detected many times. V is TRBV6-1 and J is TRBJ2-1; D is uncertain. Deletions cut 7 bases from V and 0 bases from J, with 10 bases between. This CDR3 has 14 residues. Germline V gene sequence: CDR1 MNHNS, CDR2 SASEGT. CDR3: CASMRSFSYNEQFF. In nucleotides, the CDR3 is TGTGCCAGCATGAGAAGCTTCTCCTACAATGAGCAGTTCTTC.

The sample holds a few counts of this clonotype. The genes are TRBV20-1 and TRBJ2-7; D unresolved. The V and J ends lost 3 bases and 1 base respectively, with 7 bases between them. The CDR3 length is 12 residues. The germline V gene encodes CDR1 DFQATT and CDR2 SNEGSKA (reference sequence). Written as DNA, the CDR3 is TGCAGTGCTAGTCAAAGTTCCTACGAGCAGTACTTC. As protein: CSASQSSYEQYF.

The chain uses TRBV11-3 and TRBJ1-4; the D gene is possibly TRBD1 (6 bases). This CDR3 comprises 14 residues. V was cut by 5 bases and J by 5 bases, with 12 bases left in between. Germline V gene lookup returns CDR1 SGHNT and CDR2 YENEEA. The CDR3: CASSRQADNEKLFF. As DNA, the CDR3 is TGTGCCAGCAGCCGACAGGCGGACAATGAAAAACTGTTTTTT.

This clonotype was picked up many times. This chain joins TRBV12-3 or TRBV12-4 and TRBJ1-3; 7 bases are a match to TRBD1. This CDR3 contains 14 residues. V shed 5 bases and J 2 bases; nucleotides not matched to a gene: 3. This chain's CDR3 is CASSLGQAGNTIYF. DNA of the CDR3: TGTGCCAGCAGTCTTGGACAGGCTGGAAACACCATATATTTT.